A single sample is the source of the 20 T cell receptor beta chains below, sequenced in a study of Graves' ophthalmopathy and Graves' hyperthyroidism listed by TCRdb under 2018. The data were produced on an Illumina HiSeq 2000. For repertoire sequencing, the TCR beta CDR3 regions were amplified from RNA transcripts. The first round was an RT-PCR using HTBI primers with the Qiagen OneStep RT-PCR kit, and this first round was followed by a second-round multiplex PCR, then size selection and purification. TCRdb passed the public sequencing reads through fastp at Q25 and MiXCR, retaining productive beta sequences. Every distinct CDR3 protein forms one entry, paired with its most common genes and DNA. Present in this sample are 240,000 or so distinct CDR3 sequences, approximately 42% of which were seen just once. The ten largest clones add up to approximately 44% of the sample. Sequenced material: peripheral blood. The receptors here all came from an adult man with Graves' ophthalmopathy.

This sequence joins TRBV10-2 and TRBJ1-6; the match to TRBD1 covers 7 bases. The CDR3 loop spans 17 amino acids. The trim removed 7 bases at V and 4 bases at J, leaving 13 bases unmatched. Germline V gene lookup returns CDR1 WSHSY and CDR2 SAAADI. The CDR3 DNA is TGCGCCAGCACTTCAGGGACAGTTACGACATATAATTCACCCCTCCACTTT. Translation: CASTSGTVTTYNSPLHF.

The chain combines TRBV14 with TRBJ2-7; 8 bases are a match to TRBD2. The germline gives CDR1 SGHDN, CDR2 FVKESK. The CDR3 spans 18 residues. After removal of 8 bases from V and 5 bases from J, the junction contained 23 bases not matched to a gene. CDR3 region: CASSPQWAVVSGTDEQYF. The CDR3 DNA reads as TGTGCCAGCTCACCACAGTGGGCGGTGGTTAGCGGGACCGACGAGCAGTACTTC.

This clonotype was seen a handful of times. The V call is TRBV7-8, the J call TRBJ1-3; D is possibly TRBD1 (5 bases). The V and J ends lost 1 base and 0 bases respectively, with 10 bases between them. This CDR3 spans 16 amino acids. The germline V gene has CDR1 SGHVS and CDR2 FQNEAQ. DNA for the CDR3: TGTGCCAGCAGCTTAGTAGGGGCGTCCTCTGGAAACACCATATATTTT. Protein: CASSLVGASSGNTIYF. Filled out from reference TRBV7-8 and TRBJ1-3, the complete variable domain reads GAGVSQSPRYKVAKRGQDVALRCDPISGHVSLFWYQQALGQGPEFLTYFQNEAQLDKSGLPSDRFFAERPEGSVSTLKIQRTQQEDSAVYLCASSLVGASSGNTIYFGEGSWLTVV.

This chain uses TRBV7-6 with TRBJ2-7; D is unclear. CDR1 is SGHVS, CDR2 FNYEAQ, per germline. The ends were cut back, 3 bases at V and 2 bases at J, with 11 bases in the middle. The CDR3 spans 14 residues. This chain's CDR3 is CASSFGSGTYEQYF. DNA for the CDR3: TGTGCCAGCAGCTTCGGATCGGGTACCTACGAGCAGTACTTC.

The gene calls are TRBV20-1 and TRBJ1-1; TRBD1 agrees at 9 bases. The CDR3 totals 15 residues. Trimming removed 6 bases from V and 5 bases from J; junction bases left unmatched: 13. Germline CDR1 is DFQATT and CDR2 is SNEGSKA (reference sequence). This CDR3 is CSAVNGQGPVTEAFF. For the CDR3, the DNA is TGCAGTGCCGTGAACGGACAGGGGCCGGTAACTGAAGCTTTCTTT.

In nucleotides, the CDR3 is TGTGCCTGGAGCAAATGGAGGAACGAGCAGTACTTC. Translation gives CAWSKWRNEQYF. This chain joins TRBV30 and TRBJ2-7; TRBD2 is a possible D gene (5 bases). Germline V gene data show CDR1 as GTSNPN and CDR2 as SVGIG (reference sequence). This CDR3 is built from 12 residues. Trimming removed 3 bases from V and 5 bases from J, with 11 bases in between.

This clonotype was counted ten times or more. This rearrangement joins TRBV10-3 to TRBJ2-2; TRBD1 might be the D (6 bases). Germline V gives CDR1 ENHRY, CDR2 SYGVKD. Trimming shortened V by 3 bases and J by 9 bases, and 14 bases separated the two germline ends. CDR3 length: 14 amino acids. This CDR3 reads CAISETLGQRELFF. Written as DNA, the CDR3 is TGTGCCATCAGTGAAACCTTAGGACAGAGGGAGCTGTTTTTT.

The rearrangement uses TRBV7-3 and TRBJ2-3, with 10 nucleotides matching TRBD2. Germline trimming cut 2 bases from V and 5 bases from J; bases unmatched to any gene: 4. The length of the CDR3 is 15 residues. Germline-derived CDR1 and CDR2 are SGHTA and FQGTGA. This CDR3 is CASSLGGTSVDTQYF. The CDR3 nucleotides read TGTGCCAGCAGCTTAGGGGGGACTAGCGTAGATACGCAGTATTTT. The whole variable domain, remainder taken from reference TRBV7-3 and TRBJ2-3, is GAGVSQTPSNKVTEKGKYVELRCDPISGHTALYWYRQSLGQGPEFLIYFQGTGAADDSGLPNDRFFAVRPEGSVSTLKIQRTERGDSAVYLCASSLGGTSVDTQYFGPGTRLTVL.

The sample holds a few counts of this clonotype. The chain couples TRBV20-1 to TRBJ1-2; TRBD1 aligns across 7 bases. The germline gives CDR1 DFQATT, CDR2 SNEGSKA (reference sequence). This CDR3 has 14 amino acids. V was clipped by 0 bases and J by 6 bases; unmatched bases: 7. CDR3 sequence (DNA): TGCAGTGCTAGAGAAGGCAGGGGGAGGGATGGCTACACCTTC. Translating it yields CSAREGRGRDGYTF.

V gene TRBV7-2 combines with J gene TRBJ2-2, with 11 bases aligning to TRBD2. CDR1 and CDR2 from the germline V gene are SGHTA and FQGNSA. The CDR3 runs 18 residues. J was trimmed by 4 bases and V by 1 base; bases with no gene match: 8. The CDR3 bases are TGTGCCAGCAGCTTAGTAACTAGCGGGAGCGGTGGCACCGGGGAGCTGTTTTTT. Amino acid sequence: CASSLVTSGSGGTGELFF.

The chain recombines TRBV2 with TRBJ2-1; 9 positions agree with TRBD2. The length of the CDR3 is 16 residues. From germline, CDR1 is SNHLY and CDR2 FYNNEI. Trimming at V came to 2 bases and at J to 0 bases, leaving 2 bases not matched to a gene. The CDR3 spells CASSELSGSSYNEQFF. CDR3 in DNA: TGTGCCAGCAGTGAACTTAGCGGGAGCTCCTACAATGAGCAGTTCTTC.

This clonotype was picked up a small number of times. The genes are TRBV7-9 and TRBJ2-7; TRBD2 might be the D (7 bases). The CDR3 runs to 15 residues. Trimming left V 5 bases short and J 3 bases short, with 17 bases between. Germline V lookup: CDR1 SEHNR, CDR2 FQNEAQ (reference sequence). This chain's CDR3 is CASSLGASGYYEQYF. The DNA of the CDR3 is TGTGCCAGCAGCCTGGGGGCTAGCGGTTACTACGAGCAGTACTTC. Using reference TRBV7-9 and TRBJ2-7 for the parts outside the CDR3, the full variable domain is DTGVSQNPRHKITKRGQNVTFRCDPISEHNRLYWYRQTLGQGPEFLTYFQNEAQLEKSRLLSDRFSAERPKGSFSTLEIQRTEQGDSAMYLCASSLGASGYYEQYFGPGTRLTVT.

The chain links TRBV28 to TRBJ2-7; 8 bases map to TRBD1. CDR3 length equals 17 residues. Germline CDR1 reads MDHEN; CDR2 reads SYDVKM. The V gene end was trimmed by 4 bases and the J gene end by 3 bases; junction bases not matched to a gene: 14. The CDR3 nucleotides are TGTGCCAGCAGTTCTCAGGGGGCTACACTCCACTACTACGAGCAGTACTTC. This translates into CASSSQGATLHYYEQYF.

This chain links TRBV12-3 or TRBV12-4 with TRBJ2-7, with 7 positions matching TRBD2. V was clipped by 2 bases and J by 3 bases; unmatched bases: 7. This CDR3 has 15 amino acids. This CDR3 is CASSLPRTSGYEQYF. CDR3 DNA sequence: TGTGCCAGCAGTTTACCCCGGACTAGTGGCTACGAGCAGTACTTC.

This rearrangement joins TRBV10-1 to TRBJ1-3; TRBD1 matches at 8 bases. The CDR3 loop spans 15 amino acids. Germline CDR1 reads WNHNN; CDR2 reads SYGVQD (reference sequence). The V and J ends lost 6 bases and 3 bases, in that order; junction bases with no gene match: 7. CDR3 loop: CASSGQGVNGNTIYF. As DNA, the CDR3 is TGCGCCAGCAGCGGACAGGGAGTCAATGGAAACACCATATATTTT.

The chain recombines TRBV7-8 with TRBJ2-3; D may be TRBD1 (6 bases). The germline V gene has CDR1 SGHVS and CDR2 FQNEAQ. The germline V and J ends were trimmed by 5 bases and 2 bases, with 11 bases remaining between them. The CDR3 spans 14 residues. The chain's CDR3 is CASSPGTLTDTQYF. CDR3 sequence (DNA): TGTGCCAGCAGCCCCGGGACACTCACAGATACGCAGTATTTT.

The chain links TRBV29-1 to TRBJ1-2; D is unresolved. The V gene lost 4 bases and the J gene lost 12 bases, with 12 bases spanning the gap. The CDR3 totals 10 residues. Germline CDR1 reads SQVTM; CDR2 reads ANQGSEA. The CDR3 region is CSVVRSGNTF. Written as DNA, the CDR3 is TGCAGCGTTGTGAGGTCTGGAAACACCTTC.

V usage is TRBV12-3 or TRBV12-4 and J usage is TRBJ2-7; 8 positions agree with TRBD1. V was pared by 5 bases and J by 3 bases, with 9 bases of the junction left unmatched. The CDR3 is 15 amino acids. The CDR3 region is CASSRDRGQHYEQYF. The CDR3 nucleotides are TGTGCCAGCAGTAGAGACAGGGGACAACACTACGAGCAGTACTTC.

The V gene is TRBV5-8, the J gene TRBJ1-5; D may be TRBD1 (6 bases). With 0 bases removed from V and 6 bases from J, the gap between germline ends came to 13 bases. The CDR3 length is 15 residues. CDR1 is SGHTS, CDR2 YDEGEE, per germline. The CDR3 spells CASSLEQGDGQPQHF. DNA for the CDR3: TGTGCCAGCAGCTTGGAACAGGGAGACGGTCAGCCCCAGCATTTT.

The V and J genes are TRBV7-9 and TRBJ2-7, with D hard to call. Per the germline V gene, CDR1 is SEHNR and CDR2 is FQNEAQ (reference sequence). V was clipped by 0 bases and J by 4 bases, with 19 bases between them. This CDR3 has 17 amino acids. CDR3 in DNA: TGTGCCAGCAGCTTAGCGCTTGTCGGTAATGAAGTTTACGAGCAGTACTTC. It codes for CASSLALVGNEVYEQYF.